These 2 T cell receptor beta chains share one sample of origin, sequenced in a study of blood T cells in healthy people across ages. A second about 7 to 12 cycle PCR used barcoded and J-beta primers. TCRdb re-called the 5' RACE reads with MiXCR, one entry per CDR3 protein. The data contain around 990,000 distinct CDR3 sequences, around two fifths of them singletons. Sequencing was done on a sample of blood. The receptors here all came from a man in his late teens or twenties in good health.

This clonotype has a handful of counts. The CDR3 coding sequence is TGCAGTGCTGGCGCGTTTTGGAACTATGGCTACACCTTC. Encoded protein: CSAGAFWNYGYTF. The genes are TRBV20-1 and TRBJ1-2; D gene unclear. Deletions cut 5 bases from V and 2 bases from J, with 12 bases between. The CDR3 runs to 13 residues. Per germline, CDR1 DFQATT and CDR2 SNEGSKA (reference sequence).

The genes are TRBV12-3 or TRBV12-4 and TRBJ2-1; 10 bases are a match to TRBD2. With V trimmed by 5 bases and J by 9 bases, 7 bases remained unmatched. The CDR3 is 14 amino acids. For the CDR3, the DNA is TGTGCCAGCAGTGCGAGCGGGGGGGCGTTTGAGCAGTTCTTC. Residues: CASSASGGAFEQFF.